A single sample is the source of the 19 T cell receptor beta chains below, sequenced in a study of blood T cell repertoires in COVID-19. Generated by immunoSEQ multiplex PCR, the TCRdb table keeps only in-frame clones and is missing some. The table records 300,000 to 400,000 clones, 88% of them present only once. Sequencing was done on a sample of peripheral blood. These receptors originate from a woman aged 70-85 years with COVID-19, enrolled during active disease.

This rearrangement joins TRBV6-6 to TRBJ1-4, with 12 bases that match TRBD1. CDR1 and CDR2 from the germline V gene are MNHNY and SVGAGI (reference sequence). The CDR3 is made up of 15 amino acids. Trimming cost V 6 bases and J 8 bases; bases outside gene matches: 7. The CDR3 loop is CASSPGQGAWEKLFF. The CDR3, as DNA: TGTGCCAGCAGCCCGGGACAGGGGGCATGGGAAAAACTGTTTTTT.

The chain couples TRBV5-1 to TRBJ2-5, with TRBD2 identical over 12 bases. CDR3 length: 15 residues. The V gene's germline CDR1 is SGHRS and CDR2 YFSETQ. Trimming at V came to 5 bases and at J to 5 bases, leaving 7 bases not matched to a gene. The CDR3 protein is CASRSSGGAGETQYF. The CDR3 nucleotides are TGCGCCAGCAGGTCTAGCGGGGGGGCCGGGGAGACCCAGTACTTC.

This chain links TRBV6-1 with TRBJ2-7; D perhaps matches TRBD1 (6 bases). CDR3 size: 15 residues. Trimming left V 3 bases short and J 4 bases short, with 16 bases between. Per germline, CDR1 MNHNS and CDR2 SASEGT. In nucleotides, the CDR3 is TGTGCCAGCAGTGACCCGGGACATACTTCTTACGAGCAGTACTTC. Its protein product is CASSDPGHTSYEQYF.

This rearrangement joins TRBV6-6 to TRBJ1-5; D is undetermined. The germline gives CDR1 MNHNY, CDR2 SVGAGI (reference sequence). This CDR3 is built from 17 residues. Trimming removed 5 bases from V and 4 bases from J, with 21 bases in between. The CDR3 nucleotides are TGTGCCAGCAGTCAGTTTTTAGGTTCGGAGGGTAATCAGCCCCAGCATTTT. Its translation: CASSQFLGSEGNQPQHF.

CDR3 nucleotide sequence: TGTGCCAGCAGCCCTCTAGAGACCCAGTACTTC. It yields the protein CASSPLETQYF. The rearrangement joins TRBV7-8 to TRBJ2-5; D uncertain. Trimming removed 5 bases from V and 4 bases from J, with 5 bases in between. This CDR3 spans 11 amino acids. The germline CDR1 and CDR2 sequences are SGHVS and FQNEAQ.

The rearrangement joins TRBV28 to TRBJ2-7; 7 bases fit TRBD1. Germline-derived CDR1 and CDR2 are MDHEN and SYDVKM. The CDR3 contains 15 residues. V shed 8 bases and J 2 bases; nucleotides not matched to a gene: 12. CDR3 bases: TGTGCCAGCCTCACGACAGGGCATCCCACCTACGAGCAGTACTTC. It codes for CASLTTGHPTYEQYF.

J is TRBJ1-2 and V is TRBV18; no reliable D call. Germline V lookup: CDR1 KGHSH, CDR2 LQKENI. V dropped 2 bases and J dropped 6 bases, with 10 bases sitting between them. The CDR3 is made up of 13 amino acids. The CDR3 DNA follows: TGTGCCAGCTCACCAGAACAGACGGATGGCTACACCTTC. Amino acid sequence: CASSPEQTDGYTF. Looking up the rest from reference TRBV18 and TRBJ1-2 gives the full variable domain: NAGVMQNPRHLVRRRGQEARLRCSPMKGHSHVYWYRQLPEEGLKFMVYLQKENIIDESGMPKERFSAEFPKEGPSILRIQQVVRGDSAAYFCASSPEQTDGYTFGSGTRLTVV.

The chain employs TRBV2 and TRBJ1-3; no reliable D call. Trimming pared 1 base from V and 6 bases from J, leaving 7 bases between. The CDR3 spans 13 residues. The germline gives CDR1 SNHLY, CDR2 FYNNEI. The CDR3 region is CASSEVAENTIYF. The CDR3 DNA reads TGTGCCAGCAGTGAAGTCGCAGAAAACACCATATATTTT.

The J gene is TRBJ2-1, the V gene TRBV7-6; TRBD2 matches at 9 bases. Germline CDR1 reads SGHVS; CDR2 reads FNYEAQ. The CDR3 is made up of 19 amino acids. V lost 0 bases and J lost 0; bases outside the gene matches: 9. CDR3 bases: TGTGCCAGCAGCTTAGCGGTCCTAGCGGGGAAGAGCTCCTACAATGAGCAGTTCTTC. Its protein is CASSLAVLAGKSSYNEQFF.

The chain recombines TRBV20-1 with TRBJ1-2, with a tentative D call TRBD1 (5 bases). From germline, CDR1 is DFQATT and CDR2 SNEGSKA (reference sequence). With 3 bases removed from V and 2 bases from J, the gap between germline ends came to 13 bases. The CDR3 is 14 residues long. CDR3: CSASSGGINYGYTF. The CDR3 nucleotides read TGCAGTGCTAGTTCGGGGGGAATAAACTATGGCTACACCTTC.

V is TRBV11-2 and J is TRBJ2-3; TRBD1 matches 8 bases. The CDR3 consists of 16 residues. V trimming: 0 bases; J trimming: 7 bases; junction bases outside the gene matches: 9. Germline values: CDR1 SGHAT, CDR2 FQNNGV. The CDR3 region is CASSLDFDRGRYTQYF. CDR3 sequence (DNA): TGTGCCAGCAGCTTAGATTTTGACAGGGGAAGATATACGCAGTATTTT.

The rearrangement uses TRBV12-5 and TRBJ2-1, with TRBD1 matching 7 bases. The CDR3 loop spans 13 amino acids. From germline, CDR1 is LGHNT and CDR2 FRNRAP. The junction had 3 bases not matched to a gene; V was cut back by 5 bases and J by 5 bases. The CDR3 DNA reads TGTGCTAGTGGTGATCAGGGGGACAATGAGCAGTTCTTC. It is translated as CASGDQGDNEQFF.

The J gene is TRBJ2-4, the V gene TRBV6-2 or TRBV6-3; D ambiguous. This CDR3 has 11 amino acids. Germline V lookup: CDR1 MNHEY, CDR2 SVGEGT. V was clipped by 3 bases and J by 8 bases, with 5 bases between them. The CDR3 is CASSYRDIQYF. CDR3 sequence (DNA): TGTGCCAGCAGTTATCGGGACATTCAGTACTTC.

The genes are TRBV9 and TRBJ1-2; no clear D. CDR1 SGDLS and CDR2 YYNGEE come from the germline V gene. The germline V and J ends were trimmed by 6 bases and 1 base, with 16 bases remaining between them. This CDR3 is built from 15 residues. Here the CDR3 reads CASTQGLMNNYGYTF. In nucleotides, the CDR3 is TGTGCCAGCACCCAAGGACTCATGAATAACTATGGCTACACCTTC.

The chain couples TRBV3-1 (or the pseudogene TRBV3-2) to TRBJ2-5, with TRBD2 matching 10 bases. Trimming cost V 6 bases and J 5 bases; bases outside gene matches: 6. The CDR3 is 14 residues long. Germline V gives CDR1 LGHDT, CDR2 YNNKEL (reference sequence). CDR3 loop: CASRRAGGLETQYF. The CDR3 region has the DNA TGTGCCAGCAGACGAGCGGGGGGGCTCGAGACCCAGTACTTC.

This clone was seen just once. V gene TRBV27 combines with J gene TRBJ1-2, with D possibly being TRBD1 (6 bases). CDR1 is MNHEY, CDR2 SMNVEV, per germline (reference sequence). V was pared by 5 bases and J by 4 bases, with 8 bases between. The CDR3 covers 12 residues. As DNA, the CDR3 is TGTGCCAGCAGTAGACAGGCCTATGGCTACACCTTC. It encodes CASSRQAYGYTF.

The chain carries TRBV4-1 and TRBJ2-3, with a possible D match to TRBD2 (6 bases). The CDR3 totals 14 residues. V gave up 3 bases and J gave up 1 base, with 8 bases separating them. Germline V lookup: CDR1 MGHRA, CDR2 YSYEKL. The CDR3 nucleotides read TGCGCCAGCAGCCACGCGGGGCGCACAGATACGCAGTATTTT. It yields the protein CASSHAGRTDTQYF.

V and J are TRBV6-5 and TRBJ1-2; 8 bases are shared with TRBD1. Germline V gene data show CDR1 as MNHEY and CDR2 as SVGAGI. The CDR3 contains 13 residues. V dropped 6 bases and J dropped 7; count of bases not matched to a gene: 7. The CDR3 bases are TGTGCCAGCAGGGACAGGGAGAGGGGTGGCTACACCTTC. It yields the protein CASRDRERGGYTF.

The chain links TRBV5-4 to TRBJ2-1, with D uncertain. The germline V gene encodes CDR1 SGHNT and CDR2 YYREEE (reference sequence). The V end was cut by 5 bases, the J end by 0 bases, with 9 bases between. The CDR3 length is 14 residues. This chain's CDR3 is CASSSPLSYNEQFF. The CDR3 nucleotides read TGTGCCAGCAGTAGTCCACTCTCCTACAATGAGCAGTTCTTC.